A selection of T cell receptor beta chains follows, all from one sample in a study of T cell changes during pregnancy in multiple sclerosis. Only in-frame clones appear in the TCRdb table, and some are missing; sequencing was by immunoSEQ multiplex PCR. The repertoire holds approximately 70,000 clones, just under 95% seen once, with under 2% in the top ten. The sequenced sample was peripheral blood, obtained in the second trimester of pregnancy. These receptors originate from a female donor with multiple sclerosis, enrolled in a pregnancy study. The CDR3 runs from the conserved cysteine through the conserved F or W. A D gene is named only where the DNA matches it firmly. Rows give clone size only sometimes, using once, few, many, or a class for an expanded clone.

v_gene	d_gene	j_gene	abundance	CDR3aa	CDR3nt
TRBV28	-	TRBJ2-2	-	CASSLSGSGASGRELFF	TGTGCCAGCAGTTTGTCCGGGTCAGGGGCGTCCGGGAGGGAGCTGTTTTTT
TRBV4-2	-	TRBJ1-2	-	CASSQDFAGNYGYTF	TGTGCCAGCAGCCAAGATTTCGCAGGGAACTATGGCTACACCTTC
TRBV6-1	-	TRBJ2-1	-	CASSENTGNNEQFF	TGTGCCAGCAGTGAGAATACAGGGAACAATGAGCAGTTCTTC
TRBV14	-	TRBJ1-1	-	CASSKQGLAFF	TGTGCCAGCAGCAAACAGGGATTAGCTTTCTTT
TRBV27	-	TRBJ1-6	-	CASSWEGMNSPLHF	TGTGCCAGCAGTTGGGAGGGGATGAATTCACCCCTCCACTTT
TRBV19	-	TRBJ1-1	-	CASSMRVGGSGTEAFF	TGTGCCAGTAGTATGAGGGTGGGGGGATCGGGAACTGAAGCTTTCTTT
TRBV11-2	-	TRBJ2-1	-	CASSWDSLEGFF	TGTGCCAGCAGCTGGGACTCACTAGAGGGGTTCTTC
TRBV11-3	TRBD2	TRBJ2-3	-	CASSALRGGASTDTQYF	TGTGCCAGCAGTGCCCTGCGGGGGGGAGCAAGCACAGATACGCAGTATTTT
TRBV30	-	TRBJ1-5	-	CAWSVSGGSNQPQHF	TGTGCCTGGAGTGTATCGGGTGGCAGCAATCAGCCCCAGCATTTT
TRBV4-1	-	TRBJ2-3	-	CASTSTGTDTQYF	TGCGCCAGCACCTCAACGGGCACAGATACGCAGTATTTT
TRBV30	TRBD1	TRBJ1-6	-	CAWRDSDRGNSSPLHF	TGTGCCTGGAGAGATAGTGACAGGGGGAACTCATCACCCCTCCACTTT
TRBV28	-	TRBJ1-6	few	CASSSQQGSPLHF	TGTGCCAGCAGTTCCCAACAGGGTTCACCCCTCCACTTT
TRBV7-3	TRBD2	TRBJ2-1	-	CASSSGAGELYNEQFF	TGTGCCAGCAGCTCGGGAGCGGGGGAACTATACAATGAGCAGTTCTTC
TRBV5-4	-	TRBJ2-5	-	CASSPSARETQYF	TGTGCCAGCAGCCCTAGCGCGAGGGAGACCCAGTACTTC
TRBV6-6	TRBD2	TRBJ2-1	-	CASRASGSGNEQFF	TGTGCCAGCAGAGCTAGCGGGAGTGGGAATGAGCAGTTCTTC
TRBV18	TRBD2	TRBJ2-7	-	CASSPGLAAHEQYF	TGTGCCAGCTCACCGGGACTAGCAGCCCACGAGCAGTACTTC
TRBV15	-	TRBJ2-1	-	CATSRGGQKGTNEQFF	TGTGCCACCAGCAGAGGAGGCCAGAAAGGCACCAATGAGCAGTTCTTC
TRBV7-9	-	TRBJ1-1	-	CASSLGAGSTEAFF	TGTGCCAGCAGCTTAGGAGCCGGGAGCACTGAAGCTTTCTTT
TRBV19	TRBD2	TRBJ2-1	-	CASSAGGLAGFRNEQFF	TGTGCCAGTAGTGCCGGGGGGCTAGCGGGGTTTAGAAATGAGCAGTTCTTC
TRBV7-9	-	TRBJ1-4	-	CASSLALEKLFF	TGTGCCAGCAGCTTAGCCCTTGAAAAACTGTTTTTT
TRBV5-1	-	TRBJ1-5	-	CASSYTGDYNQPQHF	TGCGCCAGCAGCTACACCGGGGATTACAATCAGCCCCAGCATTTT
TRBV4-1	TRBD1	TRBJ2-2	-	CASSQGGGQGAGELFF	TGCGCCAGCAGCCAAGGTGGGGGACAGGGGGCCGGGGAGCTGTTTTTT
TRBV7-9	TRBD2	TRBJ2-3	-	CASSLGGSGGTDTQYF	TGTGCCAGCAGCTTAGGTGGTAGCGGGGGCACAGATACGCAGTATTTT
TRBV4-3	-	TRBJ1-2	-	CASSPNAGWAYGYTF	TGCGCCAGCAGCCCCAATGCCGGTTGGGCCTATGGCTACACCTTC
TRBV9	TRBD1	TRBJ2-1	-	CASSVKADRARYNEQFF	TGTGCCAGCAGCGTAAAAGCGGACAGGGCCCGATACAATGAGCAGTTCTTC
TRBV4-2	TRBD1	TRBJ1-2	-	CASSQVRDSYGYTF	TGTGCCAGCAGCCAAGTACGGGACAGCTATGGCTACACCTTC
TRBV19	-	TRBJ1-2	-	CASSTPSGINYGYTF	TGTGCCAGTAGTACCCCATCGGGGATTAACTATGGCTACACCTTC
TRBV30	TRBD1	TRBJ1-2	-	CAWRRDRNYGYTF	TGTGCCTGGAGAAGGGACAGAAACTATGGCTACACCTTC
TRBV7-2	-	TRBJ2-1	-	CASSSPTGRLNEQFF	TGTGCCAGCAGTTCTCCAACGGGAAGACTCAATGAGCAGTTCTTC
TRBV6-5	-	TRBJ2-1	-	CASAELVYNEQFF	TGTGCCAGCGCCGAACTAGTTTACAATGAGCAGTTCTTC
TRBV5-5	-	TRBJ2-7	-	CASSLLGSDYEQYF	TGTGCCAGCAGCTTGCTCGGGTCAGATTACGAGCAGTACTTC
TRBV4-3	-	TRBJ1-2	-	CASSQAARALQGYTF	TGCGCCAGCAGCCAAGCGGCCAGGGCGCTTCAGGGCTACACCTTC
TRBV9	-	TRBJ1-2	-	CASSPFQDRGYTF	TGTGCCAGCAGCCCTTTTCAGGATCGCGGCTACACCTTC
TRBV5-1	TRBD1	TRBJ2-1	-	CASSQTGGAYNEQFF	TGCGCCAGCAGCCAAACAGGGGGCGCCTACAATGAGCAGTTCTTC
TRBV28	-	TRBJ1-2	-	CASSSTTRGPNYGYTF	TGTGCCAGCAGTTCTACTACCAGGGGTCCTAACTATGGCTACACCTTC
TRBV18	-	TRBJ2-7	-	CASSPAGGNYEQYF	TGTGCCAGCTCACCGGCAGGAGGGAACTACGAGCAGTACTTC
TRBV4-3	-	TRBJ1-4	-	CASSQAQGHANEKLFF	TGCGCCAGCAGCCAAGCCCAGGGGCATGCTAATGAAAAACTGTTTTTT
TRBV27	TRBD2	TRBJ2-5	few	CASRRLAGETQYF	TGTGCCAGCAGGAGACTAGCGGGAGAGACCCAGTACTTC